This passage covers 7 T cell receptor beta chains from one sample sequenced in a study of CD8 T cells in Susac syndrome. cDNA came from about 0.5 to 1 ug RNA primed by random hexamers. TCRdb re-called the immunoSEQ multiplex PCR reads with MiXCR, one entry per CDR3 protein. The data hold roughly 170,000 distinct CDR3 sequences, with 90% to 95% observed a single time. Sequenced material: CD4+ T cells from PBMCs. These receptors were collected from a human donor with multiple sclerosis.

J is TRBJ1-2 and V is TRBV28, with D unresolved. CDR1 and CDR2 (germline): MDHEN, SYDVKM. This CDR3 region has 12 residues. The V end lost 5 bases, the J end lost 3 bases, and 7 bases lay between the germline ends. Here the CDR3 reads CASSLPYYGYTF. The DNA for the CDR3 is TGTGCCAGCAGTCTTCCGTACTATGGCTACACCTTC.

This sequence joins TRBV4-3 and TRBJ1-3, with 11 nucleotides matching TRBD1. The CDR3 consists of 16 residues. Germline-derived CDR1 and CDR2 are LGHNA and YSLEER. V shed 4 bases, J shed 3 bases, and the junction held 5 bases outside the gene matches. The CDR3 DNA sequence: TGCGCCAGCAGCCCTAGGACAGGGGGCCGTGGAAACACCATATATTTT. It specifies CASSPRTGGRGNTIYF.

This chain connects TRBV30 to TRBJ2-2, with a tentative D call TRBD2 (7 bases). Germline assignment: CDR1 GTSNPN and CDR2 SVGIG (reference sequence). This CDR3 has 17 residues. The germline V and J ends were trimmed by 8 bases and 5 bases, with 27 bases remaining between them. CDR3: CAGGGPGGSISTGELFF. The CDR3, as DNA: TGTGCCGGGGGGGGGCCGGGGGGATCCATCTCTACCGGGGAGCTGTTTTTT.

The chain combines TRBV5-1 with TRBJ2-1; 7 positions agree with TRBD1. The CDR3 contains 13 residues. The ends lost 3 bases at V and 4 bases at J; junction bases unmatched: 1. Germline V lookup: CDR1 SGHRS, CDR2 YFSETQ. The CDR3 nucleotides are TGCGCCAGCAGCTCGACAGGGTACAATGAGCAGTTCTTC. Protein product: CASSSTGYNEQFF.

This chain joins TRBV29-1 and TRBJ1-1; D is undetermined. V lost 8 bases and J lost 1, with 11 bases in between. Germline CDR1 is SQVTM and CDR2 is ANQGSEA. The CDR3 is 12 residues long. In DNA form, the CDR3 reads TGCAGCTTTGGATGGGGGAACACTGAAGCTTTCTTT. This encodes CSFGWGNTEAFF.

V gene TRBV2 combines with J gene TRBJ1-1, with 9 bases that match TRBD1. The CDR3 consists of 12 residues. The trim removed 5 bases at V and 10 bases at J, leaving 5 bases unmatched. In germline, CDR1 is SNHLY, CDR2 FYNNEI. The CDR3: CASSTTGGIAFF. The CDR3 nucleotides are TGTGCCAGCAGTACAACAGGGGGCATAGCTTTCTTT. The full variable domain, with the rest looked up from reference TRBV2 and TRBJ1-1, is EPEVTQTPSHQVTQMGQEVILRCVPISNHLYFYWYRQILGQKVEFLVSFYNNEISEKSEIFDDQFSVERPDGSNFTLKIRSTKLEDSAMYFCASSTTGGIAFFGQGTRLTVV.

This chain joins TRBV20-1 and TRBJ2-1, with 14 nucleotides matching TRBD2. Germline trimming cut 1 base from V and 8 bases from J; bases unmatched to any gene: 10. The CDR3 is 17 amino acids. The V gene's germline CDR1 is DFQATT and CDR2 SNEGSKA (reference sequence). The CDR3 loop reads CSARVTGLAGAGDEQFF. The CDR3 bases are TGCAGTGCTAGAGTGACGGGACTAGCGGGAGCCGGGGATGAGCAGTTCTTC.